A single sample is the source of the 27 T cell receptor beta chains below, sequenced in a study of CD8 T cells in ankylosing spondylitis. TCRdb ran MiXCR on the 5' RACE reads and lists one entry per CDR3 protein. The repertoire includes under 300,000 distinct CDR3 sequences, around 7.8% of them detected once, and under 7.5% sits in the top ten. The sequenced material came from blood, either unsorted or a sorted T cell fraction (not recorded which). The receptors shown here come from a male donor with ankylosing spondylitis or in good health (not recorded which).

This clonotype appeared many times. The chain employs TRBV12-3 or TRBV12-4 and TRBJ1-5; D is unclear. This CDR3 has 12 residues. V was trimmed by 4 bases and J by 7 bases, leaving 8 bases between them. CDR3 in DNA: TGTGCCAGCAGTTGGTTAGGGCAGCCCCAGCATTTT. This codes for CASSWLGQPQHF.

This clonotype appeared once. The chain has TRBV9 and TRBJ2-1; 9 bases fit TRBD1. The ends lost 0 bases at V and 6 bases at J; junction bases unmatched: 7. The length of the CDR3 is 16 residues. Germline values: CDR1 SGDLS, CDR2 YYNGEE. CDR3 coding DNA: TGTGCCAGCAGCGTAGCCTTATTGACAGGGGGCAATGAGCAGTTCTTC. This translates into CASSVALLTGGNEQFF.

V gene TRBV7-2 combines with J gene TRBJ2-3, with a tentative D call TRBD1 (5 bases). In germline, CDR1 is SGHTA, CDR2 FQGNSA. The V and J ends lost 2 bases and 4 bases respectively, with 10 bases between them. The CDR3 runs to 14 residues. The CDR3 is CASSLLQASDTQYF. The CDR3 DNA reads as TGTGCCAGCAGCTTATTACAGGCGTCAGATACGCAGTATTTT.

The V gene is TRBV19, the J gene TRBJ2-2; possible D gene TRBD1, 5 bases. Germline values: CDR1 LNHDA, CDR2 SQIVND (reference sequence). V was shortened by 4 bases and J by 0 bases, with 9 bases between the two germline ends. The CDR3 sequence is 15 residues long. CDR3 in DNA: TGTGCCAGTAGTAATGGACAAGCGAACACCGGGGAGCTGTTTTTT. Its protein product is CASSNGQANTGELFF.

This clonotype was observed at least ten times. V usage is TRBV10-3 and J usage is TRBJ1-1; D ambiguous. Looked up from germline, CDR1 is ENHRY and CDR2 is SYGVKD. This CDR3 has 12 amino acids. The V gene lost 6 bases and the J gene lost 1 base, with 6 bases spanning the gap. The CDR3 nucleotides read TGTGCCATCAGCGGGCAGAACACTGAAGCTTTCTTT. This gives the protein CAISGQNTEAFF.

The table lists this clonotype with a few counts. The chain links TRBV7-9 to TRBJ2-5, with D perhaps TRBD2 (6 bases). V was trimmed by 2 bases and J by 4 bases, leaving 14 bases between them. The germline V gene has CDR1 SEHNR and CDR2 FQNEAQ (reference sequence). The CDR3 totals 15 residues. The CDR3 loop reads CASSLKLEGGETQYF. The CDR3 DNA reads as TGTGCCAGCAGCTTAAAGCTGGAGGGAGGAGAGACCCAGTACTTC.

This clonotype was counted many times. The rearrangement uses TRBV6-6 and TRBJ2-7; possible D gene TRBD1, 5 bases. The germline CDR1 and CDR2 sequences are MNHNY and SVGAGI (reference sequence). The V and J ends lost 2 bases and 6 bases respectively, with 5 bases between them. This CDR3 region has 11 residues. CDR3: CASSYQGEQYF. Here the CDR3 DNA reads TGTGCCAGCAGTTACCAGGGCGAGCAGTACTTC.

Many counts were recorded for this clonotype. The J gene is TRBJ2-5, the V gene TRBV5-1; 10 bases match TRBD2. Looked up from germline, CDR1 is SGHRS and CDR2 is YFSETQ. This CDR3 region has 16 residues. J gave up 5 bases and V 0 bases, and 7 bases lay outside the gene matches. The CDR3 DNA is TGCGCCAGCAGCTTGGATCCCGGAGCGGGAGGGGAGACCCAGTACTTC. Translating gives CASSLDPGAGGETQYF.

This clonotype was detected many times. CDR3 loop: CASSLSSGKDTQYF. CDR3 nucleotides: TGTGCCAGCAGCTTATCTAGCGGGAAGGATACGCAGTATTTT. This chain links TRBV7-2 with TRBJ2-3, with 9 bases identical to TRBD2. The CDR3 is made up of 14 amino acids. V trimming: 2 bases; J trimming: 6 bases; junction bases outside the gene matches: 3. CDR1 SGHTA and CDR2 FQGNSA come from the germline V gene.

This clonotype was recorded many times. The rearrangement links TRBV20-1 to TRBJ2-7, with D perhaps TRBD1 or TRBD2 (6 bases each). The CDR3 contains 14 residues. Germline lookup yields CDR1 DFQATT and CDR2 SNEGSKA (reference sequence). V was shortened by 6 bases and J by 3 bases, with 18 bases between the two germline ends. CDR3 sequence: CSAPRRGEVYEQYF. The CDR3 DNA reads TGCAGTGCACCCCGGAGGGGGGAGGTCTACGAGCAGTACTTC.

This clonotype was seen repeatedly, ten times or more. CDR3 loop: CASSSGPKNQPQHF. CDR3 sequence (DNA): TGTGCCAGCAGCTCGGGACCGAAAAATCAGCCCCAGCATTTT. V and J are TRBV7-8 and TRBJ1-5; D may be TRBD1 (5 bases). V was clipped by 4 bases and J by 4 bases, with 11 bases between them. Germline loops: CDR1 SGHVS, CDR2 FQNEAQ. The CDR3 sequence is 14 residues long.

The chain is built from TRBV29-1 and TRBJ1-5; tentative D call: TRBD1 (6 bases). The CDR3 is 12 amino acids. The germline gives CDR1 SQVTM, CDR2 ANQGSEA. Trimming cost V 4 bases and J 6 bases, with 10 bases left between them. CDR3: CSVGTAGQPQHF. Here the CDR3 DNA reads TGCAGCGTTGGGACAGCGGGTCAGCCCCAGCATTTT.

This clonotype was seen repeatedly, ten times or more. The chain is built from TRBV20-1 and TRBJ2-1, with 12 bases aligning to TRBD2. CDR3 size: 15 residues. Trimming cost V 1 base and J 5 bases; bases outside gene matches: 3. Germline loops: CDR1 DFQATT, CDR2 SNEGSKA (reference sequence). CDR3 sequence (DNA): TGCAGTGCTAGAGGGACTAGCGGGATCGACAATGAGCAGTTCTTC. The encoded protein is CSARGTSGIDNEQFF.

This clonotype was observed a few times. The CDR3 is CASSFAPGLPNTGELFF. The CDR3 DNA sequence: TGTGCCAGCAGCTTTGCCCCGGGACTCCCGAACACCGGGGAGCTGTTTTTT. The chain uses TRBV7-2 and TRBJ2-2; maybe TRBD2 (6 bases). Trimming cost V 3 bases and J 0 bases, with 14 bases left between them. Germline lookup yields CDR1 SGHTA and CDR2 FQGNSA. The CDR3 runs 17 residues.

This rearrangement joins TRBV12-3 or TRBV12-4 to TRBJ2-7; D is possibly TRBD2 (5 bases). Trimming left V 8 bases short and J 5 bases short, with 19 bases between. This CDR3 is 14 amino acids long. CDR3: CASGPGIRPHEQYF. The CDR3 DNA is TGTGCCAGCGGGCCCGGGATAAGACCCCACGAGCAGTACTTC.

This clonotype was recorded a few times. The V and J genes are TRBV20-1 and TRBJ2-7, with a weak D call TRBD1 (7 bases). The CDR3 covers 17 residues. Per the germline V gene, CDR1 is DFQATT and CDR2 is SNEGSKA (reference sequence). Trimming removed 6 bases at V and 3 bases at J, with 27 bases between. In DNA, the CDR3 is TGCAGTGCCAACAAGCCCTCCCAGGGGGTCGGGAGCTACGAGCAGTACTTC. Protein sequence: CSANKPSQGVGSYEQYF.

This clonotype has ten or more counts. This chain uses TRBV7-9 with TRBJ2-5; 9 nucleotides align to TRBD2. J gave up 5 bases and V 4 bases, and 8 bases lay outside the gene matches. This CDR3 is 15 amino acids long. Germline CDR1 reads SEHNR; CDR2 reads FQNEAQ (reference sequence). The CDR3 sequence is CASSSSGGTGETQYF. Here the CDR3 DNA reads TGTGCCAGCAGCTCCAGCGGGGGGACCGGCGAGACCCAGTACTTC.

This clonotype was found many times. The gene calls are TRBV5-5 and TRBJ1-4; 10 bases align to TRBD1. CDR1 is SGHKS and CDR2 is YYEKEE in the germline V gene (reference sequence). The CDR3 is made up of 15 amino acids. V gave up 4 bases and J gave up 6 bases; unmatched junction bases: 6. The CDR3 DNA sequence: TGTGCCAGCAGCCGCCCCGGGACAGGGGATGAAAAACTGTTTTTT. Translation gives CASSRPGTGDEKLFF.

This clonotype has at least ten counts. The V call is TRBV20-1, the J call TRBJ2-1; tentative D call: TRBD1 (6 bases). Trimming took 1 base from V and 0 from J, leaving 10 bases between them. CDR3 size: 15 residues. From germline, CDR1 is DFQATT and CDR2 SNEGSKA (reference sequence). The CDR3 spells CSARGGRGSYNEQFF. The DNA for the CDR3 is TGCAGTGCTAGAGGAGGCAGGGGCTCCTACAATGAGCAGTTCTTC.

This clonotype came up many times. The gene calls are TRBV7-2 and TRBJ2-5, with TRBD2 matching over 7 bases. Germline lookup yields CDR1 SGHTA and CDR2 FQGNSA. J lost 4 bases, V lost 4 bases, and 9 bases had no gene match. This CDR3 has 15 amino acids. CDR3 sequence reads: CASSSSGKRGETQYF. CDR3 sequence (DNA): TGTGCCAGCAGCTCAAGCGGGAAACGGGGAGAGACCCAGTACTTC.

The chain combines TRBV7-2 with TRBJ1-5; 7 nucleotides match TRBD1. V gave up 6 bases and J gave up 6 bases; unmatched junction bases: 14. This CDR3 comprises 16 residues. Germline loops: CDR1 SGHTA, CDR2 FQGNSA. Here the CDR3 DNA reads TGTGCCAGCAGTAAGACAGGGTCCCCCGGGAGTCAGCCCCAGCATTTT. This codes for CASSKTGSPGSQPQHF.

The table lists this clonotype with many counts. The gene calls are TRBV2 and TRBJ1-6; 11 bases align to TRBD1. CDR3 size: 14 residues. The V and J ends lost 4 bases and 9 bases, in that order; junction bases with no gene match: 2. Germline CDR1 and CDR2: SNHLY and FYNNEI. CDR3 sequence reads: CASSGGQGASPLHF. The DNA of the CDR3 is TGTGCCAGCAGTGGCGGACAGGGGGCTTCACCCCTCCACTTT.

CDR3: CASSLVQRGGTGELFF. CDR3 nucleotides: TGTGCCAGCAGCTTGGTCCAGCGGGGGGGCACCGGGGAGCTGTTTTTT. The chain carries TRBV5-5 and TRBJ2-2, with 10 bases identical to TRBD2. Trimming at V came to 0 bases and at J to 4 bases, leaving 3 bases not matched to a gene. Germline V CDR1 and CDR2: SGHKS, YYEKEE (reference sequence). The CDR3 runs 16 residues.

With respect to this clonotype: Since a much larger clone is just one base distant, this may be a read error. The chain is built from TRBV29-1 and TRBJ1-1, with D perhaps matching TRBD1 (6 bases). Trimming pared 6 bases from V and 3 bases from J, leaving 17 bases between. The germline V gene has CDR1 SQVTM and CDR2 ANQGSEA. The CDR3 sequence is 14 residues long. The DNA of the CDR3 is TGCAGCGTGCTACAGGGTCGGACGTACACTGAAGCTTTCTTT. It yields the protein CSVLQGRTYTEAFF. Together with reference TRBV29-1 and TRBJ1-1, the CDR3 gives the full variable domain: SAVISQKPSRDICQRGTSLTIQCQVDSQVTMMFWYRQQPGQSLTLIATANQGSEATYESGFVIDKFPISRPNLTFSTLTVSNMSPEDSSIYLCSVLQGRTYTEAFFGQGTRLTVV.

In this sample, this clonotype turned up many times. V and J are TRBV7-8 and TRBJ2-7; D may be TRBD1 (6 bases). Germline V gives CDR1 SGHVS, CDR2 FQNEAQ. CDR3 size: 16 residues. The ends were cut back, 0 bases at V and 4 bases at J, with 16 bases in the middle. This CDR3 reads CASSLALVTGAYEQYF. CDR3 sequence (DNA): TGTGCCAGCAGCTTAGCGCTGGTGACAGGAGCTTACGAGCAGTACTTC.

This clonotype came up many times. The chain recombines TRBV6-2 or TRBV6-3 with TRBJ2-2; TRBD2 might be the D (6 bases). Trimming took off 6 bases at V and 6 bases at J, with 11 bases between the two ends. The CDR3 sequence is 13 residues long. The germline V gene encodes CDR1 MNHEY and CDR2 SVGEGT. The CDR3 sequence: CASSYPSAGELFF. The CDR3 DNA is TGTGCCAGCAGCTACCCTAGCGCCGGGGAGCTGTTTTTT.

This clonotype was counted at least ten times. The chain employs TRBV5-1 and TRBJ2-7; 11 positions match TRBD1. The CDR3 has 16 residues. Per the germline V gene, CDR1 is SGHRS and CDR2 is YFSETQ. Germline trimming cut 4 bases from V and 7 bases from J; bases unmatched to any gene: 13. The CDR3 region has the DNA TGCGCCAGCAGCGGCACGGACAGGGGGCCCGTAGAGGAGCAGTACTTC. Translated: CASSGTDRGPVEEQYF.